This T cell receptor (beta chain) derives from a study of T cells after posttransplantation cyclophosphamide. Study outcomes and limitations: Donor CD8+ memory clones often dominated recipient blood repertoires at later times. Tissue-infiltrating T cells from skin or gut overlapped little with blood T cells. Recipient CMV seropositivity and CMV reactivation strongly tracked TRB clonality.

Germline-derived CDR1 and CDR2 are MGHDK and SYGVNS. V lost 5 bases, J lost 3 bases, and 13 bases stayed unmatched. This CDR3 is 18 amino acids long. Details on this clone: Its specificity is unknown.

Assay: immunoSEQ multiplex PCR; the TCRdb copy retains only in-frame clones and omits some. The table has about 7,300 clones, 75% to 95% seen once; the top ten hold 3.5% to 4%. V and J are TRBV25-1 and TRBJ2-2; 9 positions agree with TRBD2. The sequence came from a woman aged 45-60 years in good health and a related stem cell transplant donor. Sequencing was carried out using CD4+ T cells sorted from blood. CDR3 sequence reads: CASSSRGGVWEDTGELFF. Here the CDR3 DNA reads TGTGCCAGCAGTTCCCGCGGGGGGGTTTGGGAGGACACCGGGGAGCTGTTTTTT.